The 22 T cell receptor beta chains below were found in one sample sequenced in a study of early T cells in non-severe SARS-CoV-2 infection. TCRdb recomputed calls from the 5' RACE reads with MiXCR, one row per CDR3 protein. The sample holds about 84,000 distinct CDR3 sequences, 12% seen once. Material: whole blood. The receptors come from an adult who was a healthcare worker with PCR-confirmed SARS-CoV-2 infection or an uninfected control (not recorded which).

Many counts were recorded for this clonotype. V gene TRBV19 combines with J gene TRBJ2-3, with 11 positions matching TRBD2. CDR1 LNHDA and CDR2 SQIVND come from the germline V gene (reference sequence). The trim removed 6 bases at V and 6 bases at J, leaving 5 bases unmatched. This CDR3 spans 14 amino acids. The DNA of the CDR3 is TGTGCCAGTAGAACTAGCGGGAGTCCGGATACGCAGTATTTT. Translating it yields CASRTSGSPDTQYF.

This clonotype has at least ten counts. The gene calls are TRBV20-1 and TRBJ1-3; 11 bases align to TRBD1. Germline V gene data show CDR1 as DFQATT and CDR2 as SNEGSKA (reference sequence). The CDR3 covers 14 residues. The junction had 4 bases not matched to a gene; V was cut back by 2 bases and J by 7 bases. The CDR3 DNA follows: TGCAGTGCTAGACCGGGACAGGGGGGGAACACCATATATTTT. Residues: CSARPGQGGNTIYF.

This clonotype came up many times. V gene TRBV19 combines with J gene TRBJ2-2; the D gene is possibly TRBD2 (6 bases). V gave up 5 bases and J gave up 6 bases, with 16 bases separating them. The CDR3 is made up of 15 amino acids. CDR1 and CDR2 from the germline V gene are LNHDA and SQIVND (reference sequence). The CDR3 spells CASSVKDGRPGELFF. The DNA for the CDR3 is TGTGCCAGTAGTGTTAAGGACGGGAGACCCGGGGAGCTGTTTTTT.

This clonotype showed up many times. The gene calls are TRBV7-8 and TRBJ2-7, with no clear D. V was trimmed by 3 bases and J by 3 bases, leaving 6 bases between them. This CDR3 is built from 12 residues. Germline CDR1 SGHVS, CDR2 FQNEAQ. As DNA, the CDR3 is TGTGCCAGCAGCTTGGAGAACTACGAGCAGTACTTC. This translates into CASSLENYEQYF.

This clonotype was detected a few times. CDR3 sequence (DNA): TGTGCCAGCAGTCTCCGACGTTGGGCGGGAGGGGATTCCTACAATGAGCAGTTCTTC. This encodes CASSLRRWAGGDSYNEQFF. The chain is built from TRBV6-5 and TRBJ2-1; 9 nucleotides match TRBD2. Per the germline V gene, CDR1 is MNHEY and CDR2 is SVGAGI. The CDR3 runs 19 residues. The V segment lost 5 bases and the J segment 1 base; nucleotides outside the gene matches: 15.

The chain links TRBV19 to TRBJ2-7; weak D call: TRBD1 (6 bases). Deletions cut 1 base from V and 4 bases from J, with 14 bases between. The CDR3 runs to 15 residues. Germline assignment: CDR1 LNHDA and CDR2 SQIVND (reference sequence). The CDR3 sequence is CASSIGQEKAYEQYF. The CDR3 coding sequence is TGTGCCAGTAGTATAGGACAGGAGAAGGCTTACGAGCAGTACTTC.

The chain carries TRBV3-1 and TRBJ2-2, with 7 positions matching TRBD1. CDR1 is LGHDT, CDR2 YNNKEL, per germline (reference sequence). With V trimmed by 7 bases and J by 3 bases, 11 bases remained unmatched. This CDR3 contains 16 residues. CDR3 sequence: CASNSNRDSYTGELFF. The CDR3 DNA is TGTGCCAGCAACTCAAACCGGGACAGCTACACCGGGGAGCTGTTTTTT.

The chain is built from TRBV18 and TRBJ1-4; D remains unclear. The CDR3 contains 14 residues. V was pared by 3 bases and J by 7 bases, with 12 bases between. Germline V gene sequence: CDR1 KGHSH, CDR2 LQKENI. The CDR3 loop reads CASSPAEEREKLFF. The CDR3 nucleotides are TGTGCCAGCTCACCGGCAGAAGAACGTGAAAAACTGTTTTTT.

This clonotype came up many times. The chain has TRBV7-9 and TRBJ2-3, with a possible D match to TRBD1 (6 bases). This CDR3 region has 13 residues. The V and J ends lost 6 bases and 6 bases respectively, with 13 bases between them. Germline assignment: CDR1 SEHNR and CDR2 FQNEAQ (reference sequence). CDR3 region: CASRLAGADTQYF. The CDR3 DNA is TGTGCCAGCAGGCTCGCAGGGGCGGATACGCAGTATTTT.

The V gene is TRBV29-1, the J gene TRBJ1-1, with D possibly being TRBD1 (6 bases). V was shortened by 7 bases and J by 0 bases, with 15 bases between the two germline ends. The CDR3 consists of 14 residues. The germline V gene encodes CDR1 SQVTM and CDR2 ANQGSEA. The CDR3 region is CSASGTPMNTEAFF. CDR3 bases: TGCAGCGCTTCCGGGACACCAATGAACACTGAAGCTTTCTTT.

Ten or more counts support this clonotype. This rearrangement joins TRBV30 to TRBJ1-3; no firm D call. CDR3 size: 16 residues. In germline, CDR1 is GTSNPN, CDR2 SVGIG (reference sequence). Trimming left V 5 bases short and J 0 bases short, with 17 bases between. The CDR3 coding sequence is TGTGCCTGGGGCCCCCCCAGGAAGAGCTCTGGAAACACCATATATTTT. It is translated as CAWGPPRKSSGNTIYF.

This clonotype was picked up a small number of times. The chain links TRBV6-5 to TRBJ1-1; D unclear. CDR3 length: 13 amino acids. V was cut by 8 bases and J by 0 bases, with 10 bases left in between. In germline, CDR1 is MNHEY, CDR2 SVGAGI. CDR3: CASARSMNTEAFF. CDR3 nucleotide sequence: TGTGCCAGCGCACGGTCAATGAACACTGAAGCTTTCTTT.

The sample holds many counts of this clonotype. The chain couples TRBV10-3 to TRBJ2-3, with 8 bases identical to TRBD2. The CDR3 spans 14 residues. Germline CDR1 ENHRY, CDR2 SYGVKD. V was clipped by 8 bases and J by 2 bases; unmatched bases: 6. CDR3 coding DNA: TGTGCCATCGCAGCGGGAGAGACCACAGATACGCAGTATTTT. Its protein product is CAIAAGETTDTQYF.

This clonotype has a count of ten or more. J is TRBJ2-1 and V is TRBV7-3; perhaps TRBD2 as D (6 bases). The germline V and J ends were trimmed by 5 bases and 2 bases, with 16 bases remaining between them. Germline assignment: CDR1 SGHTA and CDR2 FQGTGA. The CDR3 is made up of 16 amino acids. This CDR3 reads CASSLNSGTPYNEQFF. In nucleotides, the CDR3 is TGTGCCAGCAGCCTAAATAGCGGAACCCCCTACAATGAGCAGTTCTTC.

This clonotype has ten or more counts. One end of the junction is discordant with germline, which a read error may explain. This chain joins TRBV3-1 and TRBJ2-3; weak D call: TRBD1 (6 bases). The CDR3 loop spans 13 amino acids. Looked up from germline, CDR1 is LGHDT and CDR2 is YNNKEL (reference sequence). This chain's CDR3 is CASSQERGRTVRF. As DNA, the CDR3 is TGTGCCAGCAGCCAAGAAAGGGGCAGGACAGTTCGCTTT.

This clonotype occurred many times. This chain connects TRBV12-3 or TRBV12-4 to TRBJ2-3; 7 bases are a match to TRBD1. The trim removed 7 bases at V and 2 bases at J, leaving 9 bases unmatched. CDR3 size: 15 residues. CDR3 residues: CASTLGQTPTDTQYF. The DNA for the CDR3 is TGTGCCAGCACCTTGGGACAGACGCCCACAGATACGCAGTATTTT.

In its sample, this clonotype was seen a few times. The chain combines TRBV6-1 with TRBJ2-3; 9 bases align to TRBD2. CDR3 length equals 15 residues. Germline CDR1 and CDR2: MNHNS and SASEGT. The trim removed 4 bases at V and 4 bases at J, leaving 6 bases unmatched. This CDR3 reads CASSVASGVADTQYF. The DNA for the CDR3 is TGTGCCAGCAGTGTAGCTAGCGGGGTCGCAGATACGCAGTATTTT.

This chain connects TRBV5-1 to TRBJ1-2; D not resolved. In germline, CDR1 is SGHRS, CDR2 YFSETQ. V lost 5 bases, J lost 2 bases, and 13 bases lay in between. This CDR3 has 14 residues. CDR3 nucleotide sequence: TGCGCCAGCAGTCTTGGCCCCATCAACTATGGCTACACCTTC. Its translation: CASSLGPINYGYTF.

Ten or more counts support this clonotype. The gene calls are TRBV5-1 and TRBJ2-3; a possible D gene is TRBD2 (5 bases). The CDR3 sequence is 14 residues long. V dropped 0 bases and J dropped 4 bases, with 9 bases sitting between them. Germline-derived CDR1 and CDR2 are SGHRS and YFSETQ. CDR3 sequence reads: CASSLGAGPDTQYF. Written as DNA, the CDR3 is TGCGCCAGCAGCTTGGGGGCGGGTCCAGATACGCAGTATTTT.

This clonotype was observed many times. The chain uses TRBV21-1 and TRBJ2-5; TRBD1 is taken as the D call from the table, unchecked against the DNA. TRBV21-1 has pseudogene status. CDR3 length: 15 residues. DNA of the CDR3: TGTGCCAGCAGCAAAGAGGGGGAGAGACAAGAGACCCAGTACTTC. As protein: CASSKEGERQETQYF.

This clonotype has just a few counts. The chain recombines TRBV5-1 with TRBJ2-7; 7 bases are shared with TRBD1. Germline assignment: CDR1 SGHRS and CDR2 YFSETQ. The CDR3 is made up of 15 amino acids. The trim removed 4 bases at V and 1 base at J, leaving 8 bases unmatched. The CDR3 sequence: CASSKPGTESYEQYF. The DNA of the CDR3 is TGCGCCAGCAGCAAACCCGGGACAGAGTCCTACGAGCAGTACTTC. The variable domain in full, completed from reference TRBV5-1 and TRBJ2-7, reads KAGVTQTPRYLIKTRGQQVTLSCSPISGHRSVSWYQQTPGQGLQFLFEYFSETQRNKGNFPGRFSGRQFSNSRSEMNVSTLELGDSALYLCASSKPGTESYEQYFGPGTRLTVT.

This clonotype was seen repeatedly, ten times or more. The V call is TRBV6-6, the J call TRBJ1-5; a possible D gene is TRBD1 (5 bases). The CDR3 sequence is 14 residues long. Germline V gene lookup returns CDR1 MNHNY and CDR2 SVGAGI (reference sequence). With 3 bases removed from V and 5 bases from J, the gap between germline ends came to 11 bases. The CDR3 sequence is CASSYLGGDQPQHF. For the CDR3, the DNA is TGTGCCAGCAGTTATTTAGGAGGGGATCAGCCCCAGCATTTT.